This record concerns one T cell receptor beta chain sequence. The data are from a study of shared clonotypes between healthy human individuals. Study as a whole: The donors, a couple of women and a few men, were aged 18 to 49.

Germline CDR1 is GTSNPN and CDR2 is SVGIG (reference sequence). The V end lost 2 bases, the J end lost 7 bases, and 14 bases lay between the germline ends. This CDR3 comprises 14 residues. Some clones are missing from TCRdb's copy, which holds only in-frame ones; the method was immunoSEQ multiplex PCR. The sample shows approximately 2.5 million clones, just over 90% of them seen only once. The J gene is TRBJ2-2, the V gene TRBV30; weak D call: TRBD2 (6 bases). The sample consisted of naive CD4+ T cells sorted from blood. Subset here: CD45RA+ positively selected. The source of this sequence is a man aged 18 to 29 in good health. Here the CDR3 reads CAWSPTSVGGELFF. The CDR3 DNA follows: TGTGCCTGGAGTCCGACTAGTGTGGGCGGGGAGCTGTTTTTT.